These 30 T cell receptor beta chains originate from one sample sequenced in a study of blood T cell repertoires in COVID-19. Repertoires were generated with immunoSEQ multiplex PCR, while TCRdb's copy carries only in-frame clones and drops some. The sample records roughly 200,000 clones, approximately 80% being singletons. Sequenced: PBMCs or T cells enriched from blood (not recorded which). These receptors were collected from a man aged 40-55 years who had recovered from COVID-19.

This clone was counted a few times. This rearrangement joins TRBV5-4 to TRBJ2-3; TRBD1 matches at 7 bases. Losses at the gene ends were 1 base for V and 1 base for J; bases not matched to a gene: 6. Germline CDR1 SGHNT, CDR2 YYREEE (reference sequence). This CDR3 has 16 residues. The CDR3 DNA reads TGTGCCAGCAGCTTGTTGTCAGGGGGACGCACAGATACGCAGTATTTT. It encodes CASSLLSGGRTDTQYF.

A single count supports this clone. The CDR3, as DNA: TGTGCCATCGGGGGACAGGGGGGCCTTGACCTCCTTACTGAAGCTTTCTTT. Translated, it gives CAIGGQGGLDLLTEAFF. The rearrangement joins TRBV10-3 to TRBJ1-1; TRBD1 matches 11 bases. Per germline, CDR1 ENHRY and CDR2 SYGVKD. Losses at the gene ends were 8 bases for V and 5 bases for J; bases not matched to a gene: 16. CDR3 length: 17 residues.

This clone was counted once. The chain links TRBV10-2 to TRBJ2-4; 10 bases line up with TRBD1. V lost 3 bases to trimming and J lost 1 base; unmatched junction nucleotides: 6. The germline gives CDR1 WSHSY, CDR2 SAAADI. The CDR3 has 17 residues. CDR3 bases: TGCGCCAGCAGTGATGGGACAGGGGTGAGGGCCAAAAACATTCAGTACTTC. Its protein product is CASSDGTGVRAKNIQYF.

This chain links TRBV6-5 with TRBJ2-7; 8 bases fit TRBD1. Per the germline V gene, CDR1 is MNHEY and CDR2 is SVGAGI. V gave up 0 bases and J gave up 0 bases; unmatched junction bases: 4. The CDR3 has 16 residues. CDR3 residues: CASSYSTGVYSYEQYF. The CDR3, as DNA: TGTGCCAGCAGTTACTCGACAGGGGTGTACTCCTACGAGCAGTACTTC.

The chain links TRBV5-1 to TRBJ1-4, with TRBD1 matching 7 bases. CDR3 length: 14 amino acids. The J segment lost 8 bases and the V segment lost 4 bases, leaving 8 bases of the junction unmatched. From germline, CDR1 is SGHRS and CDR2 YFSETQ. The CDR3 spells CASSRADRDEKLFF. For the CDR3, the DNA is TGCGCCAGCAGCCGGGCCGACAGGGACGAAAAACTGTTTTTT.

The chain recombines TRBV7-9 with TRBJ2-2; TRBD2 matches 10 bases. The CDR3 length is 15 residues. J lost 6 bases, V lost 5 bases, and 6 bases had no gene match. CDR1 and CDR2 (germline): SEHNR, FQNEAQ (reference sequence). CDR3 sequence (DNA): TGTGCCAGCAGCCGGACTAGCGGTAGCGCCGGGGAGCTGTTTTTT. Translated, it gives CASSRTSGSAGELFF.

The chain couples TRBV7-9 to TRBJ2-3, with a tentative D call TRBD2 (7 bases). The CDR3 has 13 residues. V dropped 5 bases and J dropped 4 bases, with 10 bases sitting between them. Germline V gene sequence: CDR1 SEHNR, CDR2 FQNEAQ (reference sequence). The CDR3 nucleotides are TGTGCCAGCAGCGTAGGGGGGGCAGATACGCAGTATTTT. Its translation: CASSVGGADTQYF.

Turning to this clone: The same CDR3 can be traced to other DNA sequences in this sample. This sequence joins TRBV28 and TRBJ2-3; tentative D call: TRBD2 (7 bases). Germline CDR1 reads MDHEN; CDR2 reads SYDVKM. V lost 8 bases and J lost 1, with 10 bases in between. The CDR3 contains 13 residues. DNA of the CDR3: TGTGCCAGCCTAGGGGGGGGCACAGATACGCAGTATTTT. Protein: CASLGGGTDTQYF.

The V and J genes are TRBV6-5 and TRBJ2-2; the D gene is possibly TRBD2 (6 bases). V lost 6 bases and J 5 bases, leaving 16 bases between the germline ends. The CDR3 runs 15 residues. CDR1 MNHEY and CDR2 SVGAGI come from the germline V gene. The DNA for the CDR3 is TGTGCCAGCAGCTTAGCGGCGGGCGGGACCGGGGAGCTGTTTTTT. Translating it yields CASSLAAGGTGELFF.

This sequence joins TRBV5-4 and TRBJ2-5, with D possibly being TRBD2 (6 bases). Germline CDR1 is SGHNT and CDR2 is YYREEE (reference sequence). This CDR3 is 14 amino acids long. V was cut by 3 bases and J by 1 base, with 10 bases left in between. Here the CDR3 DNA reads TGTGCCAGCAGCTCCTATAGCGGCCAAGAGACCCAGTACTTC. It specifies CASSSYSGQETQYF.

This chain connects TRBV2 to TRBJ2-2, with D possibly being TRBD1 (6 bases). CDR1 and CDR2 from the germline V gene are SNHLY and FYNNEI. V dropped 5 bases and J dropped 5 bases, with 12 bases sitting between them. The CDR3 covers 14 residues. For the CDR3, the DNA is TGTGCCAGCAGTTTAACAGGGTGGACCGGGGAGCTGTTTTTT. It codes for CASSLTGWTGELFF.

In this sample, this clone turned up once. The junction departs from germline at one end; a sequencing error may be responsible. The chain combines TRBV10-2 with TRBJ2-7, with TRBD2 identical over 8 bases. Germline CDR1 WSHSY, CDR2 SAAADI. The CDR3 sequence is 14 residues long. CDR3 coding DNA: TGCGCCAGCAATGAGCGGGGGATATCCTACGAGCAGTACTTC. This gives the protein CASNERGISYEQYF.

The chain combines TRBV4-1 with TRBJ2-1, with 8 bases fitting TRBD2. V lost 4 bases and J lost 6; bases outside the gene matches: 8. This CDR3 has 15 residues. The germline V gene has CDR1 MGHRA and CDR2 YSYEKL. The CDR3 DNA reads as TGCGCCAGCAGCCCGACTTCGAGCGGGAGCAATGAGCAGTTCTTC. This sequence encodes CASSPTSSGSNEQFF.

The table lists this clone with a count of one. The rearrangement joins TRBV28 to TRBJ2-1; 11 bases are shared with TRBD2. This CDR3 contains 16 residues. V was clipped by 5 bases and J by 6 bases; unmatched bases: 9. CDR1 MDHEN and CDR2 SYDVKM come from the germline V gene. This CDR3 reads CASSTTSGGYPNEQFF. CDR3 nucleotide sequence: TGTGCCAGCAGTACAACTAGCGGGGGTTACCCCAATGAGCAGTTCTTC.

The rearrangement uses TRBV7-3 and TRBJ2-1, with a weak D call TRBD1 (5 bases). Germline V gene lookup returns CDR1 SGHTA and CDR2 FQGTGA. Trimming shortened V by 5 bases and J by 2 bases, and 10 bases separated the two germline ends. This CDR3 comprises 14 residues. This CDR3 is CASSLDSAYNEQFF. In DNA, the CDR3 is TGTGCCAGCAGCCTCGACAGTGCCTACAATGAGCAGTTCTTC. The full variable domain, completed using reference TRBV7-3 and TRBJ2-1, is GAGVSQTPSNKVTEKGKYVELRCDPISGHTALYWYRQSLGQGPEFLIYFQGTGAADDSGLPNDRFFAVRPEGSVSTLKIQRTERGDSAVYLCASSLDSAYNEQFFGPGTRLTVL.

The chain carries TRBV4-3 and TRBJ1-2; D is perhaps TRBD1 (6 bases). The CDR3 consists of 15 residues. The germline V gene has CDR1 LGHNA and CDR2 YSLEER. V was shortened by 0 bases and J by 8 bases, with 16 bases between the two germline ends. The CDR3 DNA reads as TGCGCCAGCAGCCAAGATTTACGGCAGGACAGAGGCTACACCTTC. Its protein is CASSQDLRQDRGYTF.

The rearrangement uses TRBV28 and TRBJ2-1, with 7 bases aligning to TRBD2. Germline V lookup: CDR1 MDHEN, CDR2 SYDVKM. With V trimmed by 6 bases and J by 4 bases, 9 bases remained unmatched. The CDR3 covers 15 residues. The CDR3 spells CASSPGAGAYNEQFF. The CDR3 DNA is TGTGCCAGCAGCCCTGGGGCGGGAGCGTACAATGAGCAGTTCTTC.

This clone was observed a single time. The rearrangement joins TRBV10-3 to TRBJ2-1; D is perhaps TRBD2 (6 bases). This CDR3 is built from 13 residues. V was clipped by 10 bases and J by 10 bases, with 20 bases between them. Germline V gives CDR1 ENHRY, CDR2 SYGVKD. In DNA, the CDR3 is TGTGCCACCAAAATCCGGGAGCCTGAAGAGCAGTTCTTC. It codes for CATKIREPEEQFF.

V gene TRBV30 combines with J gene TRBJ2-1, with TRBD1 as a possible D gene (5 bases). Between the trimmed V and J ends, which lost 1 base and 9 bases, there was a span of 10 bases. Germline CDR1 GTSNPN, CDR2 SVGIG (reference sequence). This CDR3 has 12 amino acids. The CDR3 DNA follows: TGTGCCTGGAGTGGGAGCAGGGTTGAGCAGTTCTTC. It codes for CAWSGSRVEQFF.

CDR3 protein: CASASSADSEAFF. In DNA, the CDR3 is TGTGCCAGTGCATCATCTGCGGACTCTGAAGCTTTCTTT. The rearrangement joins TRBV18 to TRBJ1-1; D uncertain. This CDR3 has 13 residues. V was cut by 9 bases and J by 6 bases, with 17 bases left in between. Germline CDR1 is KGHSH and CDR2 is LQKENI.

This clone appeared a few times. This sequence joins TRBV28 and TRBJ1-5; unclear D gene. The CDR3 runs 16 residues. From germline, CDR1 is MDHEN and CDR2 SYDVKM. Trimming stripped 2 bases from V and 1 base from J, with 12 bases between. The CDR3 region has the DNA TGTGCCAGCAGTTTAACGGGAGACGCAAGCAATCAGCCCCAGCATTTT. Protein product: CASSLTGDASNQPQHF.

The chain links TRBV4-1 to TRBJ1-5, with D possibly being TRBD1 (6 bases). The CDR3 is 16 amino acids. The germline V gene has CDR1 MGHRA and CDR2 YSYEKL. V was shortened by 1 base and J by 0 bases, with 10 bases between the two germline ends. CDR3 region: CASSQGWGHSNQPQHF. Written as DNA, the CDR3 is TGCGCCAGCAGCCAAGGTTGGGGGCATAGCAATCAGCCCCAGCATTTT.

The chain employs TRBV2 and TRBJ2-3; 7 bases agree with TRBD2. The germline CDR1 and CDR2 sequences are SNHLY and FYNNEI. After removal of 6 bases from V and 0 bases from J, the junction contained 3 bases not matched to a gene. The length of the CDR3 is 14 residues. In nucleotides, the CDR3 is TGTGCCAGCAGAAGCGGGACTAGCACAGATACGCAGTATTTT. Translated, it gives CASRSGTSTDTQYF.

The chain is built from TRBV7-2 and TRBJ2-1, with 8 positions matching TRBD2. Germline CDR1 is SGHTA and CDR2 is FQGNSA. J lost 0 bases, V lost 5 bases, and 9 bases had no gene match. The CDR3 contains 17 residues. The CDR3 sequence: CASSLPVAGFSYNEQFF. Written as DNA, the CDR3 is TGTGCCAGCAGCCTGCCGGTAGCGGGGTTCTCCTACAATGAGCAGTTCTTC. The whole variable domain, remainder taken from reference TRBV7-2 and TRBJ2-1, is GAGVSQSPSNKVTEKGKDVELRCDPISGHTALYWYRQSLGQGLEFLIYFQGNSAPDKSGLPSDRFSAERTGGSVSTLTIQRTQQEDSAVYLCASSLPVAGFSYNEQFFGPGTRLTVL.

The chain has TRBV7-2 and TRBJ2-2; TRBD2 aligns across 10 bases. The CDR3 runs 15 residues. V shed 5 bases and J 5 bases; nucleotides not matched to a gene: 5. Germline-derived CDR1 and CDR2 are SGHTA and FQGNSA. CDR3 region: CASSPSGSRTGELFF. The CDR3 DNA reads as TGTGCCAGCAGCCCTAGCGGGAGCCGAACCGGGGAGCTGTTTTTT.

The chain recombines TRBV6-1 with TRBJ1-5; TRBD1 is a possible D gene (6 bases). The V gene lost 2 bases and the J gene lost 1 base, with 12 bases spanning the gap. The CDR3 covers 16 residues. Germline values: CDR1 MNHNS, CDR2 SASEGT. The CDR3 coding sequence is TGTGCCAGCAGTGAATATACAGGGCTCAGCAATCAGCCCCAGCATTTT. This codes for CASSEYTGLSNQPQHF.

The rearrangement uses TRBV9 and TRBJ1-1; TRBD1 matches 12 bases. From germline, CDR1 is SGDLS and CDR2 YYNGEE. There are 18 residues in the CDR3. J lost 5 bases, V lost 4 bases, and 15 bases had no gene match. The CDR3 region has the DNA TGTGCCAGCAGCCCAAGAGTAGGGGACAGGGGGCGGATTACTGAAGCTTTCTTT. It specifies CASSPRVGDRGRITEAFF.

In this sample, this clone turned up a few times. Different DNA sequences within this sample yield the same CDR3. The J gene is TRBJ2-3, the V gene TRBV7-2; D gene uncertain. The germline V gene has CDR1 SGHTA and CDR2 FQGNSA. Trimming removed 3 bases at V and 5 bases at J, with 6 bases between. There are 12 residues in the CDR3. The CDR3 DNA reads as TGTGCCAGCAGCTTCCTACGAGATACGCAGTATTTT. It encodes CASSFLRDTQYF. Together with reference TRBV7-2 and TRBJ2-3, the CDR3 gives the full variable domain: GAGVSQSPSNKVTEKGKDVELRCDPISGHTALYWYRQSLGQGLEFLIYFQGNSAPDKSGLPSDRFSAERTGGSVSTLTIQRTQQEDSAVYLCASSFLRDTQYFGPGTRLTVL.

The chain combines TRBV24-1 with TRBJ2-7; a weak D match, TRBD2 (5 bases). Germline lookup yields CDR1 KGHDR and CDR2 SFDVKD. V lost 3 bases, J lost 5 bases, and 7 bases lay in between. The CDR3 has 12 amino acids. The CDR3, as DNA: TGTGCCACCAGTGATACGACTAACGAGCAGTACTTC. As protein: CATSDTTNEQYF.

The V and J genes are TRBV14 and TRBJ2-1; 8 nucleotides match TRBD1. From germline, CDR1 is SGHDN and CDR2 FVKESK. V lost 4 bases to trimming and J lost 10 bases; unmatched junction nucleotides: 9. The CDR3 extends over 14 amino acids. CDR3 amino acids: CASSPWTGSEEQFF. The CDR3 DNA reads TGTGCCAGCAGCCCATGGACAGGGTCGGAGGAGCAGTTCTTC.